This TCR beta chain originates from a study of tumor and adjacent non-tumor tissue in lung cancer. Regarding the study as a whole: Tumor TCR diversity, when higher, was linked to shorter survival. TCR diversity was significantly greater in tumor than normal lung tissue.

The CDR3 extends over 15 amino acids. The V gene's germline CDR1 is LGHNA and CDR2 YNFKEQ. RNA was extracted from bulk tissue without any cell sorting. Distant lung tissue was collected more than 3 cm away from the tumor edge. With regard to this clonotype: Antigen: not known. At one boundary the junction diverges from the germline segment, which might be a read error.

TCRbeta libraries were built with three rounds of nested PCR, modified from ARM-PCR. TCRdb re-derived calls from the multiplex PCR reads in MiXCR, one entry per CDR3 protein. The sample includes 85,000 or so distinct CDR3 sequences, around three quarters of them seen just once. Sequencing was performed on distant non-tumor lung tissue. The receptor was isolated from a woman aged 45-60 years with non-small cell lung cancer. The chain is built from TRBV4-2 and TRBJ2-3, with a possible D match to TRBD1 (6 bases). The DNA matches TRBJ1-5 better at its end, which makes the J call doubtful. The CDR3 DNA is TGTGCCAGCAACCAAGAGACAGGCAACAGGGATACGCAGCATTTT. It yields the protein CASNQETGNRDTQHF.